This passage covers 4 T cell receptor beta chains from one sample sequenced in a study of cytomegalovirus exposure and HLA in healthy donors. PCR amplification relied on 60 Vbeta primers (plus 13 Jbeta primers). Assay: immunoSEQ multiplex PCR; the TCRdb copy retains only in-frame clones and omits some. The sample has 150,000 to 200,000 clones; roughly 80% are singletons. Sequenced material: PBMCs. The receptors were gathered from a man aged 45-65 years in good health and CMV-seropositive.

This clone was seen only once. The rearrangement uses TRBV6-6 and TRBJ1-1; D gene ambiguous. Trimming removed 5 bases at V and 3 bases at J, with 7 bases between. Germline assignment: CDR1 MNHNY and CDR2 SVGAGI (reference sequence). The CDR3 is 12 amino acids. The CDR3: CASSLRDTEAFF. The CDR3 region has the DNA TGTGCCAGCAGTCTCCGGGACACTGAAGCTTTCTTT.

The DNA for the CDR3 is TGTGCCAGCAGTCCACTAGCGGGCACAGATACGCAGTATTTT. Residues: CASSPLAGTDTQYF. V and J are TRBV5-5 and TRBJ2-3; the match to TRBD2 covers 8 bases. The CDR3 loop spans 14 amino acids. The V and J ends lost 5 bases and 1 base, in that order; junction bases with no gene match: 3. Germline V gives CDR1 SGHKS, CDR2 YYEKEE (reference sequence).

The rearrangement joins TRBV5-5 to TRBJ1-1; 7 bases map to TRBD1. Germline assignment: CDR1 SGHKS and CDR2 YYEKEE (reference sequence). After removal of 3 bases from V and 4 bases from J, the junction contained 3 bases not matched to a gene. This CDR3 is 13 amino acids long. Written as DNA, the CDR3 is TGTGCCAGCAGCTCGAGACAGGGCACTGAAGCTTTCTTT. As protein: CASSSRQGTEAFF.

This clone appeared once. The chain employs TRBV5-1 and TRBJ2-7; D may be TRBD2 (6 bases). Germline loops: CDR1 SGHRS, CDR2 YFSETQ. V was pared by 4 bases and J by 1 base, with 15 bases between. This CDR3 region has 15 residues. The chain's CDR3 is CASSVGPSESYEQYF. Here the CDR3 DNA reads TGCGCCAGCAGCGTCGGGCCTAGCGAGTCCTACGAGCAGTACTTC.